A selection of T cell receptor beta chains follows, all from one sample in a study of T-cell reconstitution after alpha-beta-depleted transplantation in children. TCRdb ran MiXCR on the PCR reads and lists one entry per CDR3 protein. The table shows about 300,000 distinct CDR3 sequences, with over 7.5% occurring only once. The material sequenced was peripheral blood, taken 360 days after TCRalphabeta/CD19-depleted stem cell transplant. Receptors were obtained from a female patient between 2 and 15 years old who had a stem cell transplant for Fanconi anemia, so the T cells may come from the graft donor. Both conserved end residues are part of each CDR3. A D gene is named only where the DNA matches it firmly. Only part of the rows carry a size: once, few, many, or a class if the clone is expanded.

d_gene	v_gene	j_gene	abundance	CDR3aa	CDR3nt
.	TRBV11-2	TRBJ2-3	few	CASSLVRAGASSTDTQYF	TGTGCCAGCAGCTTAGTAAGGGCGGGGGCCTCTAGCACAGATACGCAGTATTTT
.	TRBV9	TRBJ2-2	many	CASSVTSTNTGELFF	TGTGCCAGCAGCGTTACTAGCACGAACACCGGGGAGCTGTTTTTT
TRBD1	TRBV12-3/TRBV12-4	TRBJ1-4	many	CASRPGTGQGKLFF	TGTGCCAGCAGACCCGGGACAGGGCAAGGGAAACTGTTTTTT
.	TRBV14	TRBJ1-1	.	CASSQVVGATEAFF	TGTGCCAGCAGCCAAGTCGTGGGAGCCACTGAAGCTTTCTTT
TRBD1	TRBV20-1	TRBJ1-5	many	CSALDRAGNQPQHF	TGCAGTGCGCTCGACAGGGCAGGTAATCAGCCCCAGCATTTT
.	TRBV3-1	TRBJ2-2	.	CASSQAEFTGELFF	TGTGCCAGCAGCCAAGCAGAGTTCACCGGGGAGCTGTTTTTT
TRBD1	TRBV7-3	TRBJ2-2	many	CASSPHGQGNTGELFF	TGTGCCAGCAGCCCCCACGGACAGGGTAACACCGGGGAGCTGTTTTTT
.	TRBV5-1	TRBJ2-1	few	CASSFVGDGTYNEQFF	TGCGCCAGCAGCTTTGTGGGGGATGGAACCTACAATGAGCAGTTCTTC
.	TRBV4-2	TRBJ2-1	many	CASSQDLGPSRLF	TGTGCCAGCAGCCAAGATCTCGGCCCCTCCCGGCTCTTC
TRBD1	TRBV20-1	TRBJ1-2	.	CSGRGQGRFVSQNYGYTF	TGCAGTGGGAGGGGACAGGGGAGGTTTGTTTCCCAAAACTATGGCTACACCTTC
.	TRBV28	TRBJ2-2	.	CASSLRAAKDTGELFF	TGTGCCAGCAGTTTAAGGGCGGCGAAGGACACCGGGGAGCTGTTTTTT
TRBD2	TRBV4-2	TRBJ2-3	few	CASSQEWRRGGATDTQYF	TGTGCCAGCAGCCAAGAATGGCGGCGGGGGGGGGCTACAGATACGCAGTATTTT
TRBD2	TRBV20-1	TRBJ2-4	few	CSATGWGGGAVNIQYF	TGCAGTGCTACTGGTTGGGGCGGGGGGGCGGTGAACATTCAGTACTTC
.	TRBV11-2	TRBJ1-6	many	CASSQQGSPLHF	TGTGCCAGCAGCCAACAGGGTTCACCCCTCCACTTT
.	TRBV29-1	TRBJ2-7	many	CSVAKGFEQYF	TGCAGCGTAGCTAAGGGGTTCGAGCAGTACTTC
TRBD1	TRBV11-2	TRBJ1-4	many	CASSLVRVQGARSEKLFF	TGTGCCAGCAGCTTAGTCAGGGTACAGGGGGCGAGATCTGAAAAACTGTTTTTT
TRBD2	TRBV12-3/TRBV12-4	TRBJ2-1	many	CASSSSGGSEFF	TGTGCCAGCAGCTCCAGCGGGGGGTCGGAGTTCTTC
.	TRBV27	TRBJ2-3	.	CASSYFWRVLSTDTQYF	TGTGCCAGCAGCTACTTCTGGAGGGTTCTGAGCACAGATACGCAGTATTTT
TRBD2	TRBV20-1	TRBJ2-1	few	CSAMKGAGGDNEQFF	TGCAGTGCTATGAAAGGGGCGGGGGGGGACAATGAGCAGTTCTTC
.	TRBV27	TRBJ2-1	many	CASSQVAEYNEQFF	TGTGCCAGCAGTCAGGTAGCGGAATACAATGAGCAGTTCTTC
.	TRBV7-9	TRBJ2-3	many	CASSPRVSSTDTQYF	TGTGCCAGCAGCCCCAGGGTTTCTAGCACAGATACGCAGTATTTT
TRBD1	TRBV4-2	TRBJ2-1	.	CASSQDEDRAYNEQFF	TGTGCCAGCAGCCAAGATGAGGACAGGGCTTACAATGAGCAGTTCTTC
.	TRBV12-3/TRBV12-4	TRBJ2-5	many	CASSTLVLETQYF	TGTGCCAGCAGTACCCTAGTTCTGGAGACCCAGTACTTC
TRBD2	TRBV5-6	TRBJ2-1	many	CASSPQAGADNEQFF	TGTGCCAGCAGTCCTCAAGCGGGGGCCGACAATGAGCAGTTCTTC
.	TRBV20-1	TRBJ2-2	once	CSARDLRGGGTGELFF	TGCAGTGCTAGAGATCTCAGGGGTGGGGGCACCGGGGAGCTGTTTTTT
TRBD1	TRBV5-4	TRBJ1-1	.	CASSLEPTGVNTEAFF	TGTGCCAGCAGCTTGGAACCGACAGGGGTGAACACTGAAGCTTTCTTT
.	TRBV9	TRBJ2-5	many	CASSVGPRETQYF	TGTGCCAGCAGCGTAGGACCGAGGGAGACCCAGTACTTC
TRBD2	TRBV10-3	TRBJ2-1	.	CTFSLVLAGAASSYNEQFF	TGTACCTTCAGTTTAGTCTTAGCGGGGGCCGCAAGCTCCTACAATGAGCAGTTCTTC
TRBD1	TRBV10-3	TRBJ1-2	many	CAISESSGTAINYGYTF	TGTGCCATCAGTGAATCCTCCGGGACAGCCATTAACTATGGCTACACCTTC
TRBD2	TRBV20-1	TRBJ2-1	many	CSAGLAGYNEQFF	TGCAGTGCGGGACTAGCGGGATACAATGAGCAGTTCTTC
TRBD2	TRBV20-1	TRBJ2-5	.	CSASPSGNQETQYF	TGCAGTGCTAGCCCTAGCGGGAACCAAGAGACCCAGTACTTC
TRBD1	TRBV12-3/TRBV12-4	TRBJ2-3	many	CASSGDRETDTQYF	TGTGCCAGCAGCGGGGACAGGGAGACAGATACGCAGTATTTT
.	TRBV25-1	TRBJ2-1	many	CASSELKGKPQGQFF	TGTGCCAGCAGTGAATTAAAGGGGAAACCCCAGGGGCAGTTCTTC
.	TRBV3-1	TRBJ1-5	many	CASDLGEQPQHF	TGTGCCAGCGATCTAGGGGAACAGCCCCAGCATTTT
.	TRBV5-1	TRBJ1-4	few	CASSRTGTRGEKLFF	TGCGCCAGCAGCAGAACCGGGACAAGGGGGGAAAAACTGTTTTTT
TRBD2	TRBV10-3	TRBJ2-1	.	CAISELGGLAAYNEQFF	TGTGCCATCAGTGAGCTGGGGGGACTAGCGGCCTACAATGAGCAGTTCTTC
TRBD2	TRBV28	TRBJ2-3	many	CASRSGLAGVGRRTDTQYF	TGTGCCAGCCGTTCCGGACTAGCGGGAGTCGGGAGACGCACAGATACGCAGTATTTT
.	TRBV29-1	TRBJ2-5	many	CSVLTGETQYF	TGCAGCGTTTTAACGGGAGAGACCCAGTACTTC
.	TRBV7-3	TRBJ2-2	few	CASSSVRAPTGELFF	TGTGCCAGCAGCTCAGTTCGGGCTCCCACCGGGGAGCTGTTTTTT
TRBD1	TRBV7-9	TRBJ2-7	many	CASSFYRGLSPYEQYF	TGTGCCAGCAGCTTCTACAGGGGGCTAAGCCCCTACGAGCAGTACTTC
TRBD1	TRBV28	TRBJ2-6	many	CASSPIYPDRAGANVLTF	TGTGCCAGCAGTCCTATTTATCCGGACAGGGCTGGGGCCAACGTCCTGACTTTC
.	TRBV27	TRBJ2-7	.	CASSRASAPGYEQYF	TGTGCCAGCAGTAGGGCTAGCGCCCCAGGCTACGAGCAGTACTTC
TRBD1	TRBV3-1	TRBJ2-3	.	CASSFPGQGSDTQYF	TGTGCCAGCAGCTTCCCGGGACAGGGCTCAGATACGCAGTATTTT
.	TRBV6-1	TRBJ1-2	many	CATASWEGYTF	TGTGCCACCGCCTCTTGGGAGGGCTACACCTTC
.	TRBV3-1	TRBJ2-5	few	CASSRQGDGGQVTQYF	TGTGCCAGCAGCCGACAAGGAGACGGGGGGCAGGTGACCCAGTACTTC
.	TRBV7-9	TRBJ1-6	.	CASSLGPANSPLHF	TGTGCCAGCAGCTTAGGACCCGCCAATTCACCCCTCCACTTT
.	TRBV11-2	TRBJ1-1	.	CASSLDLLGNEAFF	TGTGCCAGCAGCTTAGATCTTCTAGGTAATGAAGCTTTCTTT
.	TRBV6-1	TRBJ2-5	few	CASSVTTGTWGETQYF	TGTGCCAGCAGTGTTACGACAGGTACCTGGGGAGAGACCCAGTACTTC
TRBD2	TRBV5-1	TRBJ2-1	many	CASSLGLAGGLAEQFF	TGCGCCAGCAGCTTGGGCCTAGCGGGGGGATTGGCGGAGCAGTTCTTC
TRBD1	TRBV5-5	TRBJ2-1	many	CASSLEGALYEQFF	TGTGCCAGCAGCTTAGAGGGGGCGCTTTATGAGCAGTTCTTC
TRBD2	TRBV20-1	TRBJ2-1	few	CSARSLAGGSKYNEQFF	TGCAGTGCTAGAAGTCTAGCGGGGGGTTCCAAGTACAATGAGCAGTTCTTC
.	TRBV20-1	TRBJ1-2	many	CSAALGEGGPNYGYTF	TGCAGTGCTGCTCTGGGAGAGGGGGGCCCCAACTATGGCTACACCTTC
TRBD1	TRBV28	TRBJ1-2	.	CASSPTFFRGLNGYTF	TGTGCCAGCAGTCCCACCTTTTTCAGGGGGTTGAATGGCTACACCTTC
.	TRBV28	TRBJ1-3	few	CASTLVLSGNTIYF	TGTGCCAGCACCCTGGTTCTCTCTGGAAACACCATATATTTT
.	TRBV28	TRBJ1-2	many	CASSLRARNYGYTF	TGTGCCAGCAGTTTACGGGCGCGGAACTATGGCTACACCTTC
TRBD1	TRBV5-1	TRBJ1-1	many	CASSPDRGYMNTEAFF	TGCGCCAGCAGCCCCGACAGGGGTTATATGAACACTGAAGCTTTCTTT
.	TRBV5-6	TRBJ2-5	.	CASSLLEYQETQYF	TGTGCCAGCAGCTTACTCGAGTACCAAGAGACCCAGTACTTC
TRBD1	TRBV10-3	TRBJ2-7	many	CAISGQGVYEQYF	TGTGCCATCAGTGGACAGGGCGTATACGAGCAGTACTTC
.	TRBV10-2	TRBJ2-3	few	CASQLPGDTQYF	TGCGCCAGTCAGCTACCGGGGGATACGCAGTATTTT
.	TRBV15	TRBJ1-3	many	CATSRDQGPGNTIYF	TGTGCCACCAGCAGAGATCAGGGGCCTGGAAACACCATATATTTT